This T cell receptor (beta chain) was recorded in a study of blood T cell repertoires in COVID-19. Across the whole study: COVID-19 samples from acute and convalescent phases originated in the United States, Italy and Spain.

Enrollees, roughly 18 to 89 years old, lived in approximately 24 US areas. Exposed study participants had met a COVID-19 case within 2 weeks before entry. TCRdb's copy holds only in-frame clones and misses some; the assay was immunoSEQ multiplex PCR. Found here are around 270,000 clones, approximately 88% of them singletons; the top ten hold over 3%. In germline, CDR1 is MGHRA, CDR2 YSYEKL. V lost 3 bases to trimming and J lost 10 bases; unmatched junction nucleotides: 12. This CDR3 comprises 16 residues. The sample taken for sequencing was PBMCs or T cells enriched from blood (not recorded which). The sequence was obtained from a woman aged 40 to 55 who had been exposed to COVID-19. V gene TRBV4-1 combines with J gene TRBJ2-1, with TRBD2 matching over 10 bases. The CDR3 sequence is CASSQESGRDLLEQFF. The CDR3 coding sequence is TGCGCCAGCAGCCAGGAGAGCGGGAGGGATCTATTGGAGCAGTTCTTC.